This T cell receptor beta chain was sequenced during a study of control samples from healthy donors and cancer patients. CDR1 and CDR2 (germline): LNHDA, SQIVND (reference sequence). This CDR3 region has 13 residues. V gave up 8 bases and J gave up 4 bases, with 12 bases separating them. Measured with immunoSEQ multiplex PCR; TCRdb has only the in-frame clones, and not every one. The sample has around 110,000 clones, roughly 92% seen once. There are a few counts of this clone. Other DNA sequences from this sample encode an identical CDR3 as well. The receptor comes from a man aged 30 to 45 in good health. The sample was blood. The rearrangement uses TRBV19 and TRBJ1-5, with D hard to call. The CDR3 reads CASGDGYNQPQHF. CDR3 sequence (DNA): TGTGCCAGTGGAGACGGTTATAATCAGCCCCAGCATTTT.